The subject of this entry is one TCR beta chain. Its antigen remains unknown. The data are from a study of blood T cells in healthy people across ages. Overall study results and limits: Across the age range, TCR beta diversity per million T cells fell in a roughly linear way.

Every donor gave around 10 milliliters of peripheral blood. Trimming took 2 bases from V and 6 from J, leaving 8 bases between them. The germline gives CDR1 MNHEY, CDR2 SVGAGI. The CDR3 loop spans 14 amino acids. Sample-barcoded 5' priming and a J-beta primer mix drove a second PCR of roughly 7 to 11 cycles. The authors tagged each cDNA molecule using a template-switch adaptor with 12 random nucleotides. Each sample yielded at least 2.5 million CDR3-containing paired-end reads. TCRdb itself ran the 5' RACE reads through MiXCR, one entry per CDR3 protein. This table has around 800,000 distinct CDR3 sequences, roughly 53% appearing once.

Sequencing was performed on blood. This rearrangement joins TRBV6-5 to TRBJ1-6; the D is unclear. The receptor was isolated from a man older than 75 in good health. The CDR3 spells CASSYEASNSPLHF. CDR3 bases: TGTGCCAGCAGTTACGAGGCCTCTAATTCACCCCTCCACTTT.